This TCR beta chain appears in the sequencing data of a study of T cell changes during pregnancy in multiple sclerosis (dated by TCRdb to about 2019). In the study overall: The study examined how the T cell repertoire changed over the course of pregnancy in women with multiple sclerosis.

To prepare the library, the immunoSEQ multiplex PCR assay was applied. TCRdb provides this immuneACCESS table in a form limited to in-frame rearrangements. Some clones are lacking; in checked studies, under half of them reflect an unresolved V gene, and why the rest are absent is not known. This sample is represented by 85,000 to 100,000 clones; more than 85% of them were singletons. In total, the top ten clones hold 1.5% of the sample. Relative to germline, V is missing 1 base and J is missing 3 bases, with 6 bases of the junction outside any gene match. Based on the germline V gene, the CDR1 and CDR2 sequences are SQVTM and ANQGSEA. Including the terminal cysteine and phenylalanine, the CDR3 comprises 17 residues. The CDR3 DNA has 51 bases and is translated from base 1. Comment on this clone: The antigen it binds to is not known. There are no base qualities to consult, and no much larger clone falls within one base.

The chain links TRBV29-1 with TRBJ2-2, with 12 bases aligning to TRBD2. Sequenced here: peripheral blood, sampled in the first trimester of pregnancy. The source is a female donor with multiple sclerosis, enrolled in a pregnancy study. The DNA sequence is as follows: TGCAGCGTTGAAGTCTTCGGACTAGCGGGATACACCGGGGAGCTGTTTTTT. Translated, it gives CSVEVFGLAGYTGELFF.